In its sample, the clone carrying this TCR beta chain was seen a few times. The antigen remains unidentified. The data belong to a study of OX40 agonist ivuxolimab in advanced cancers. General observations from the study: With doses of 0.1 to 3.0 mg/kg, CD4+ and CD8+ blood T cells had undergone clonal expansion by week 6.

TCRdb keeps only in-frame clones here, not all; method: immunoSEQ multiplex PCR. The sample yields around 70,000 clones, around 82% seen once. The clonotype comes from an adult with an advanced solid tumor such as melanoma, head and neck, liver or kidney cancer. Sequencing was performed on CD4+ or CD8+ T cells sorted from blood, taken in a trial of the OX40 agonist ivuxolimab.

CDR3 in DNA: TGTGCCAGTAGGACAGGGGAGTCCTACGAGCAGTACTTC. This translates into CASRTGESYEQYF. The chain combines TRBV2 with TRBJ2-7; 9 nucleotides match TRBD1. V lost 9 bases, J lost 1 base, and 4 bases stayed unmatched. The length of the CDR3 is 13 residues. The germline V gene has CDR1 SNHLY and CDR2 FYNNEI.